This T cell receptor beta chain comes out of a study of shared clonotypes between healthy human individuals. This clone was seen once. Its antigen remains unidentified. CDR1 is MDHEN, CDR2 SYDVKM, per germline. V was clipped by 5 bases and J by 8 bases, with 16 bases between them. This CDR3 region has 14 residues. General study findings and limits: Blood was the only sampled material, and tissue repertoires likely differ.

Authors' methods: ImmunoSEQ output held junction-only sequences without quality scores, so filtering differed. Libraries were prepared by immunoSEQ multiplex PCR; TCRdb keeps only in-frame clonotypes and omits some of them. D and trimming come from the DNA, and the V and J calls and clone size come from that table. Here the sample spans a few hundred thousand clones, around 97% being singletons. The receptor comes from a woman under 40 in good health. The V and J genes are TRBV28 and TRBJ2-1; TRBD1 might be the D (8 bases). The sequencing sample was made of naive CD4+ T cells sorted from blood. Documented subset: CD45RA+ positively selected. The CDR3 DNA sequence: TGTGCCAGCAGTATCTACAGGGGGAGGGATGAGCAGTTCTTC. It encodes CASSIYRGRDEQFF.